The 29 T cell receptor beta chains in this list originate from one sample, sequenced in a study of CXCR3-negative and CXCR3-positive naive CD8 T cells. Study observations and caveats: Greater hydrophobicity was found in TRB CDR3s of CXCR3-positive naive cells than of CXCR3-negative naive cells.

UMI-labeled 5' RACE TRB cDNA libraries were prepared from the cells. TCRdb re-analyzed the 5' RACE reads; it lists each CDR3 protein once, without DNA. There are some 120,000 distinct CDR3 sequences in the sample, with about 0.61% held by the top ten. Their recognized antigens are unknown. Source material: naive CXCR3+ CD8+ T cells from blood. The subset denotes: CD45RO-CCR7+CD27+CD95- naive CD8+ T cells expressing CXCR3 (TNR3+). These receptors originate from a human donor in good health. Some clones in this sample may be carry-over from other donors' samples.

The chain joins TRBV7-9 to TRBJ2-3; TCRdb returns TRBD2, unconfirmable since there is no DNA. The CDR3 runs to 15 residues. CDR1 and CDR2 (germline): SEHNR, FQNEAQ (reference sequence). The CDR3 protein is CASSTEGFSTDTQYF.

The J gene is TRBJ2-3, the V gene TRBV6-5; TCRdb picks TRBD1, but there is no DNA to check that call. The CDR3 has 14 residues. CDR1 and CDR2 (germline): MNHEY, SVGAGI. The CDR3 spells CASSWQGATDTQYF.

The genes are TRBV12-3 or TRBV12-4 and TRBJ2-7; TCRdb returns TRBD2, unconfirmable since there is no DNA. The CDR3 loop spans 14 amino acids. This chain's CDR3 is CASSLGTSGVEQYF.

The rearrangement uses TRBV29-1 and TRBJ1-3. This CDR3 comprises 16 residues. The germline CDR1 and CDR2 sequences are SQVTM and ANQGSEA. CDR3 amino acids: CSVASTTLFSGNTIYF.

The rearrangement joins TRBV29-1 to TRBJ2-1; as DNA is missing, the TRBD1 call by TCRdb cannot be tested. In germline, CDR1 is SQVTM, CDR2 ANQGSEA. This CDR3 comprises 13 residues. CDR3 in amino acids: CSARAALYNEQFF.

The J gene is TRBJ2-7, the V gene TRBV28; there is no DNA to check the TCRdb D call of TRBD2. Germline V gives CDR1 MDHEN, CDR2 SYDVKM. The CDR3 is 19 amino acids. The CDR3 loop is CASSSVVGRVSMKVREQYF.

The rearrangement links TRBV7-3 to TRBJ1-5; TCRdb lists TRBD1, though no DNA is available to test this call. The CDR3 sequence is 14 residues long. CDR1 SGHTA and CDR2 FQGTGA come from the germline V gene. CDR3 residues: CASSFDRSNQPQHF.

Here the CDR3 reads CASSQPRTRVGDYGYTF. The chain employs TRBV3-1 and TRBJ1-2; no DNA is available, so the TRBD1 call from TCRdb remains unchecked. This CDR3 spans 17 amino acids. CDR1 LGHDT and CDR2 YNNKEL come from the germline V gene (reference sequence).

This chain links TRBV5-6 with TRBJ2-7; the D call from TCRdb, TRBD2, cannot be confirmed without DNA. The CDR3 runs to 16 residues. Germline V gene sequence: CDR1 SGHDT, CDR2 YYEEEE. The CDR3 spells CASSLVGGSGSYEQYF.

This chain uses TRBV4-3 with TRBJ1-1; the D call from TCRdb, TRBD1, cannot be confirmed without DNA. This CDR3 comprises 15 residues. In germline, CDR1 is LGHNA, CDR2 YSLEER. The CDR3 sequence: CASSQDRGQNTEAFF.

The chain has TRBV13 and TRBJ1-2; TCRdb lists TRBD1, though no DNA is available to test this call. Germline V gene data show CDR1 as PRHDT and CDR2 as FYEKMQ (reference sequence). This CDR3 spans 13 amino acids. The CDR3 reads CASSSQGTNGYTF. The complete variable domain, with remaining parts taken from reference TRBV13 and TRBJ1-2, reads AAGVIQSPRHLIKEKRETATLKCYPIPRHDTVYWYQQGPGQDPQFLISFYEKMQSDKGSIPDRFSAQQFSDYHSELNMSSLELGDSALYFCASSSQGTNGYTFGSGTRLTVV.

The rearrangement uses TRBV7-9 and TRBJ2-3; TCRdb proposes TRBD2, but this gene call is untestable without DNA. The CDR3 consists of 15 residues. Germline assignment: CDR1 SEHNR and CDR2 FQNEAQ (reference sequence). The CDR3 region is CASSPLRDKTDTQYF.

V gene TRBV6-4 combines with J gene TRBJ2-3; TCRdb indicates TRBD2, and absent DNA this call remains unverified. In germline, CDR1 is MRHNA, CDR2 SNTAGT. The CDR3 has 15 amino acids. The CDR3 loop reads CASSERGGASDTQYF.

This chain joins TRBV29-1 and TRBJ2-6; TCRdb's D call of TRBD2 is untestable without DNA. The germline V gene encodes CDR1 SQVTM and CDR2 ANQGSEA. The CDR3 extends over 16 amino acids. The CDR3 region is CSVVLAEFSGANVLTF.

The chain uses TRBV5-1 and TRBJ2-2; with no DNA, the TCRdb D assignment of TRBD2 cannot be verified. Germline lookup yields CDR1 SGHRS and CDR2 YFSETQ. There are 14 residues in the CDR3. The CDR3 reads CASSPRGNTGELFF.

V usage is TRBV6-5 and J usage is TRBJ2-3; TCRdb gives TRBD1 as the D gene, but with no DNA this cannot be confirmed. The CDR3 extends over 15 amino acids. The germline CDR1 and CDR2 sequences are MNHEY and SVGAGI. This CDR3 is CASSPGQGTADTQYF.

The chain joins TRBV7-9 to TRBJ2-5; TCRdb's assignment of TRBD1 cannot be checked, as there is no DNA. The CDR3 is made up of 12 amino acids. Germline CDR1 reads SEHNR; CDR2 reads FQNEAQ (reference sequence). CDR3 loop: CASRSPIETQYF. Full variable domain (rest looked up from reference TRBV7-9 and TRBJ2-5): DTGVSQNPRHKITKRGQNVTFRCDPISEHNRLYWYRQTLGQGPEFLTYFQNEAQLEKSRLLSDRFSAERPKGSFSTLEIQRTEQGDSAMYLCASRSPIETQYFGPGTRLLVL.

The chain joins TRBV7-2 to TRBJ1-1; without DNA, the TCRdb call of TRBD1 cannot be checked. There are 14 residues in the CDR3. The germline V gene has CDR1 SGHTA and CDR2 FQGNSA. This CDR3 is CASSPIDRDTEAFF.

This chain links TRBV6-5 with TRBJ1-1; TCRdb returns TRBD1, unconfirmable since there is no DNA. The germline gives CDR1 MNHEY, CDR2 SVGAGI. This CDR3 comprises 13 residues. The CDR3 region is CASSLRDGSEAFF.

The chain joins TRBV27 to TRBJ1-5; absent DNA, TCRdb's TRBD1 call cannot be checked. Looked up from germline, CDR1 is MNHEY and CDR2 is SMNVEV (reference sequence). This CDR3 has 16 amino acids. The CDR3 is CASSLYGGDGGQPQHF.

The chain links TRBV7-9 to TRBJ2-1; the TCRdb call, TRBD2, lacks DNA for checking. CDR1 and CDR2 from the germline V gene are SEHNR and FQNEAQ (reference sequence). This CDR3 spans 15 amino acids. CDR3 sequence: CASSSIAPPGTEQFF. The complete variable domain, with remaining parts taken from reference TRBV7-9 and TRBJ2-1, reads DTGVSQNPRHKITKRGQNVTFRCDPISEHNRLYWYRQTLGQGPEFLTYFQNEAQLEKSRLLSDRFSAERPKGSFSTLEIQRTEQGDSAMYLCASSSIAPPGTEQFFGPGTRLTVL.

The CDR3 is CASSLAATSEDEQYF. V usage is TRBV5-1 and J usage is TRBJ2-7; TCRdb's D gene call, TRBD2, goes unchecked for lack of DNA. Germline V gene lookup returns CDR1 SGHRS and CDR2 YFSETQ. This CDR3 is 15 amino acids long.

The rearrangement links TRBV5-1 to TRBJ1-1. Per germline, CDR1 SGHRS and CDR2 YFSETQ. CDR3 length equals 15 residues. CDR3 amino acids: CASSLAPSLPAEAFF. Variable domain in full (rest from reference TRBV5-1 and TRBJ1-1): KAGVTQTPRYLIKTRGQQVTLSCSPISGHRSVSWYQQTPGQGLQFLFEYFSETQRNKGNFPGRFSGRQFSNSRSEMNVSTLELGDSALYLCASSLAPSLPAEAFFGQGTRLTVV.

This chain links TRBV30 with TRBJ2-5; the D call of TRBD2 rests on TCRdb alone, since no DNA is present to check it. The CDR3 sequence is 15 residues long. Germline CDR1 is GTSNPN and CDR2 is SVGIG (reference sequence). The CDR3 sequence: CAWSVVAGGEETQYF. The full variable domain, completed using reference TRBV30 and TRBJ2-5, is SQTIHQWPATLVQPVGSPLSLECTVEGTSNPNLYWYRQAAGRGLQLLFYSVGIGQISSEVPQNLSASRPQDRQFILSSKKLLLSDSGFYLCAWSVVAGGEETQYFGPGTRLLVL.

CDR3 sequence: CSVGGLGTHSYEQYF. The chain has TRBV29-1 and TRBJ2-7; as DNA is missing, the TRBD1 call by TCRdb cannot be tested. This CDR3 region has 15 residues. The V gene's germline CDR1 is SQVTM and CDR2 ANQGSEA.

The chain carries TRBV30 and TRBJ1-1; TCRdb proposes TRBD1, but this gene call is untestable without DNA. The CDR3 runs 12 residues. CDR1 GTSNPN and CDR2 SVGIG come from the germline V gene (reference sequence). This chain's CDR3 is CAWDRGNTEAFF.

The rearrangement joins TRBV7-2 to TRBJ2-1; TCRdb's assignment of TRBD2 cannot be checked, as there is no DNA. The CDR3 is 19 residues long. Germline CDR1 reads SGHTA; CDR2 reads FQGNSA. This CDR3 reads CASSFPGTSGGPSYNEQFF.

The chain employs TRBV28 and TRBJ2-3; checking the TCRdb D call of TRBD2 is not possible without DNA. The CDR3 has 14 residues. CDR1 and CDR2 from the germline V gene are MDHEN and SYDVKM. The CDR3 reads CASNLAGLTDTQYF.

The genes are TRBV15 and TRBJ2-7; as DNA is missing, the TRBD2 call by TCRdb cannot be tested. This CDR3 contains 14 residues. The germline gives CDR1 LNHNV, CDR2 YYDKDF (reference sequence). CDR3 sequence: CATSYSGRDYEQYF.